These 13 T cell receptor beta chains share one sample of origin, sequenced in a study of blood T cell repertoires in COVID-19. Some clones are missing from TCRdb's copy, which holds only in-frame ones; the method was immunoSEQ multiplex PCR. Seen here are over 100,000 clones, 75% to 90% observed once, and the top ten hold 4% to 5.5%. The sequencing sample was made of peripheral blood. These TCRs come from a man aged 35 to 55 with acute or convalescent COVID-19.

This rearrangement joins TRBV21-1 to TRBJ2-6; the table's D call of TRBD2 was not tested on the DNA. TRBV21-1 is designated a pseudogene. The CDR3 consists of 17 residues. The CDR3 coding sequence is TGTGCCAGCAGCCCGCTAGGCAGCCGACCTGGGGCCAACGTCCTGACTTTC. Translation: CASSPLGSRPGANVLTF.

This chain uses TRBV6-5 with TRBJ2-7, with 13 bases fitting TRBD2. Germline lookup yields CDR1 MNHEY and CDR2 SVGAGI. The CDR3 loop spans 15 amino acids. Unmatched junction bases numbered 9, after V lost 6 bases and J lost 7 bases. The CDR3 loop is CASRALAGGPGEQYF. The CDR3 DNA is TGTGCCAGCAGGGCACTAGCGGGAGGGCCGGGGGAGCAGTACTTC.

This clone was seen a few times. The V gene is TRBV15, the J gene TRBJ2-1; TRBD2 matches at 12 bases. J lost 6 bases, V lost 2 bases, and 8 bases had no gene match. Germline values: CDR1 LNHNV, CDR2 YYDKDF (reference sequence). This CDR3 is built from 17 residues. In DNA form, the CDR3 reads TGTGCCACCAGCAGAAACTCTCTAGCGGGAGGGATCAATGAGCAGTTCTTC. It yields the protein CATSRNSLAGGINEQFF. The full variable domain, its missing parts supplied by reference TRBV15 and TRBJ2-1, is DAMVIQNPRYQVTQFGKPVTLSCSQTLNHNVMYWYQQKSSQAPKLLFHYYDKDFNNEADTPDNFQSRRPNTSFCFLDIRSPGLGDTAMYLCATSRNSLAGGINEQFFGPGTRLTVL.

J is TRBJ1-5 and V is TRBV7-9, with D possibly TRBD1 on 6 matching bases. The CDR3 length is 14 residues. V was clipped by 5 bases and J by 3 bases, with 11 bases between them. CDR1 SEHNR and CDR2 FQNEAQ come from the germline V gene (reference sequence). CDR3 in DNA: TGTGCCAGCAGCCGGGACACCTACAATCAGCCCCAGCATTTT. Its translation: CASSRDTYNQPQHF. Together with reference TRBV7-9 and TRBJ1-5, the CDR3 gives the full variable domain: DTGVSQNPRHKITKRGQNVTFRCDPISEHNRLYWYRQTLGQGPEFLTYFQNEAQLEKSRLLSDRFSAERPKGSFSTLEIQRTEQGDSAMYLCASSRDTYNQPQHFGDGTRLSIL.

The gene calls are TRBV30 and TRBJ2-7, with no clear D. V was trimmed by 3 bases and J by 0 bases, leaving 9 bases between them. Germline V lookup: CDR1 GTSNPN, CDR2 SVGIG (reference sequence). The CDR3 is 13 residues long. In DNA, the CDR3 is TGTGCCTGGAGGACTCCCAGCTCCTACGAGCAGTACTTC. It yields the protein CAWRTPSSYEQYF.

This rearrangement joins TRBV6-5 to TRBJ1-5, with D tentatively TRBD1 (5 bases). Trimming took 6 bases from V and 2 from J, leaving 14 bases between them. Germline CDR1 MNHEY, CDR2 SVGAGI. CDR3 size: 15 residues. CDR3 in amino acids: CASRGLRGGNQPQHF. In DNA, the CDR3 is TGTGCCAGCAGGGGACTTAGAGGCGGCAATCAGCCCCAGCATTTT.

This rearrangement joins TRBV11-3 to TRBJ1-1; D is unclear. Trimming stripped 1 base from V and 5 bases from J, with 5 bases between. CDR1 and CDR2 (germline): SGHNT, YENEEA. The CDR3 runs to 12 residues. The chain's CDR3 is CASSLGHTEAFF. DNA for the CDR3: TGTGCCAGCAGCTTAGGTCATACTGAAGCTTTCTTT.

CDR3 DNA sequence: TGTGCCTGGGCGTATTCTGGAAACACCATATATTTT. Its protein is CAWAYSGNTIYF. This chain uses TRBV30 with TRBJ1-3; D is undetermined. V lost 5 bases and J 1 base, leaving 6 bases between the germline ends. There are 12 residues in the CDR3. CDR1 GTSNPN and CDR2 SVGIG come from the germline V gene (reference sequence).

The rearrangement joins TRBV5-1 to TRBJ2-7; 10 nucleotides align to TRBD1. CDR1 and CDR2 (germline): SGHRS, YFSETQ. The CDR3 sequence is 15 residues long. Trimming removed 4 bases from V and 3 bases from J; junction bases left unmatched: 7. The CDR3, as DNA: TGCGCCAGCAGCCCAACCGGGACAGGGGTCTACGAGCAGTACTTC. This translates into CASSPTGTGVYEQYF.

There are many counts of this clone. J is TRBJ2-1 and V is TRBV24-1; D is unresolved. Trimming left V 4 bases short and J 0 bases short, with 12 bases between. CDR1 is KGHDR and CDR2 is SFDVKD in the germline V gene. The CDR3 loop spans 16 amino acids. The CDR3 spells CATSDPDLSSYNEQFF. CDR3 DNA: TGTGCCACCAGTGACCCCGACTTAAGCTCCTACAATGAGCAGTTCTTC.

In this sample, this clone turned up once. The genes are TRBV5-1 and TRBJ1-3; 7 bases are a match to TRBD1. This CDR3 has 15 residues. Germline V lookup: CDR1 SGHRS, CDR2 YFSETQ. The V gene end was trimmed by 0 bases and the J gene end by 4 bases; junction bases not matched to a gene: 4. This CDR3 is CASSLAGTEGNTIYF. CDR3 DNA: TGCGCCAGCAGCTTGGCCGGGACAGAGGGAAACACCATATATTTT.

This chain connects TRBV7-2 to TRBJ2-1; tentatively, D is TRBD2 (6 bases). CDR1 SGHTA and CDR2 FQGNSA come from the germline V gene. V dropped 2 bases and J dropped 1 base, with 12 bases sitting between them. This CDR3 is built from 16 residues. As DNA, the CDR3 is TGTGCCAGCAGCTTATCCGGGGGTATTTCCTACAATGAGCAGTTCTTC. Translated: CASSLSGGISYNEQFF. The full variable domain, rest sourced from reference TRBV7-2 and TRBJ2-1, is GAGVSQSPSNKVTEKGKDVELRCDPISGHTALYWYRQSLGQGLEFLIYFQGNSAPDKSGLPSDRFSAERTGGSVSTLTIQRTQQEDSAVYLCASSLSGGISYNEQFFGPGTRLTVL.

The chain recombines TRBV6-5 with TRBJ1-2, with D perhaps TRBD1 (6 bases). Trimming removed 6 bases at V and 5 bases at J, with 13 bases between. CDR1 and CDR2 from the germline V gene are MNHEY and SVGAGI. The CDR3 length is 13 residues. The CDR3: CASSQGIVYGYTF. The CDR3 DNA reads as TGTGCCAGCAGCCAGGGGATAGTTTATGGCTACACCTTC.